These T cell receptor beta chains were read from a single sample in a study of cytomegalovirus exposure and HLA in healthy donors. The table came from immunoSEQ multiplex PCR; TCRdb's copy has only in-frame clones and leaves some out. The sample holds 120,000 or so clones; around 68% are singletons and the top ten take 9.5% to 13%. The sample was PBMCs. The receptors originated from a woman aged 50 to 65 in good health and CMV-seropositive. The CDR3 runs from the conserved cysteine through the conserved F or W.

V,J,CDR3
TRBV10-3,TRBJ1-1,CAISEFPPGQGRGGTEAFF
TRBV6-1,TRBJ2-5,CASSNRDRLQETQYF
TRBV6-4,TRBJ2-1,CASSDDRLSVQFF
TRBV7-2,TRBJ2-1,CASSLDRGGHNEQFF
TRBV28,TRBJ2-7,CASRRGLPYEQYF
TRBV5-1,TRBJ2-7,CASSLYYTSSYEQYF
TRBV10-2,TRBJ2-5,CASSESTGGQETQYF
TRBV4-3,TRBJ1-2,CASSQDRKSGYGYTF
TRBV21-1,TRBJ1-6,CWSGGAWSSYNSPLHF
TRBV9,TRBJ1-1,CASSVIVGEDAEAFF
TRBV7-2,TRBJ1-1,CASSLGRLNTEAFF
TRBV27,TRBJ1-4,CASSYTSGATNEKLFF
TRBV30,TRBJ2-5,CAWSVGGSQETQYF
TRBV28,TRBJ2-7,CASSPSDRSDEQYF
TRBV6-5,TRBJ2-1,CASSYSSGTSNEQFF
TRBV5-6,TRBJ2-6,CASSPGSSGANVLTF
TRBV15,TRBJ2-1,CATSRSGTSGSYNEQFF
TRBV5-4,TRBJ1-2,CASSYAGGNYGYTF
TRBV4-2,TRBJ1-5,CASSERLGQGNFYLNQPQHF
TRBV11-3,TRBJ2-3,CASSLGQGGSTDTQYF
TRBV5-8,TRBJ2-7,CASSLERLTYEQYF
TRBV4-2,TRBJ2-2,CASSQAGLGETGELFF
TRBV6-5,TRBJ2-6,CASSYQPGAGANVLTF
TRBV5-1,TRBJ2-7,CASSLGWTGRMSEQYF
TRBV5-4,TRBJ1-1,CASSHEQGRNTEAFF
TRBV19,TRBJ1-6,CATSRGESPLHF
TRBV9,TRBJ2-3,CASSVAGLEFTDTQYF
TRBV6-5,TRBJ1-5,CASSRGTGGQPQHF
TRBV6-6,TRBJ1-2,CASSYLSLGGYTF
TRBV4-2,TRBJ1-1,CASSHQDQATEAFF
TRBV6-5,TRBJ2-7,CASSYRGQGASEQYF
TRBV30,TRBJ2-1,CARKEGGDNEQFF
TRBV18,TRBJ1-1,CASSPGENTEAFF
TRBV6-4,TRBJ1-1,CASRGGSTEAFF
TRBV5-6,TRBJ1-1,CASTELGRMNTEAFF
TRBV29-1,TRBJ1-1,CSAAGGPNTEAFF
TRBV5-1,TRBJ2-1,CASSLSVTNNEQFF
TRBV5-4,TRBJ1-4,CASSLEGSGRLREKLFF
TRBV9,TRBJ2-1,CASSVVAGESYNEQFF
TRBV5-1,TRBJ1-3,CASSLRTGISGNTIYF
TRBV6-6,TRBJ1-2,CASSYFNPGDYGYTF
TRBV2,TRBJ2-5,CASSTLRQETQYF
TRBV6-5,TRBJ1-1,CASTSRGPGTEAFF
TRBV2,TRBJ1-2,CASSRTGLESNGYTF
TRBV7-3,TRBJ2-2,CASSSYTGELFF
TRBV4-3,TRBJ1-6,CASSQVKTGFSPLHF
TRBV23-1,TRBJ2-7,CASSRELAGSYEQYF
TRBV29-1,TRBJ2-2,CSVKGQGDTGELFF
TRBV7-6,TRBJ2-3,CASSLSGLNTQYF
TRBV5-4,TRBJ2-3,CASSLPGSTDTQYF
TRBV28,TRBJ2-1,CASSFPPTSGSMHNEQFF
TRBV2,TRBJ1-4,CASMDSSEKLFF
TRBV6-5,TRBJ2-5,CASSYMGGQETQYF
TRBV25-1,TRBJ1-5,CASSSGQGGQPQHF
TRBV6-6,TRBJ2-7,CASSTGQRYEQYF
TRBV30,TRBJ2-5,CAWSGLALKTQYF
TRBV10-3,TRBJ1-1,CAFRTGMNTEAFF